This T cell receptor (beta chain) is from a study of cytomegalovirus exposure and HLA in healthy donors. Study details: Prior work identified some 120 million unique TCR beta sequences in 150 million to 200 million T cells.

Participants comprised healthy donors of bone marrow. 60 Vbeta and 13 Jbeta primers were used in PCR. Generated by immunoSEQ multiplex PCR, the TCRdb table keeps only in-frame clones and is missing some. Here the sample spans approximately 190,000 clones, roughly 68% being singletons. This CDR3 contains 16 residues. V gave up 3 bases and J gave up 9 bases; unmatched junction bases: 5. Germline V gene data show CDR1 as SGHVS and CDR2 as FQNEAQ. The sample taken for sequencing was PBMCs. V and J are TRBV7-8 and TRBJ2-1; TRBD2 aligns across 16 bases. This TCR was recovered from a woman aged 25 to 39 in good health and CMV-seronegative. The CDR3 sequence is CASSFPGLAGGPEQFF. The DNA of the CDR3 is TGTGCCAGCAGCTTTCCGGGACTAGCGGGGGGGCCTGAGCAGTTCTTC.